What follows describes a single TCR beta chain. Its cognate antigen has yet to be identified. The sample holds no much larger clone one base away, and base qualities are not on file. For CDR1 and CDR2, the germline V gene (reference sequence) lists LNHDA and SQIVND. From its cysteine to its phenylalanine, the CDR3 spans 14 amino acids. Only CDR3 DNA is held: 42 bases, read in frame from base 1. Compared with germline, V lacks 8 bases and J lacks 6 bases; bases without a gene match: 8. Another Seattle source contributed samples from volunteer blood donors who had recovered from COVID-19. Whole blood was collected in K2EDTA tubes by collaborating institutions according to the institutions' own protocols. For TCRbeta analysis, collaborator samples were shipped as frozen whole blood, as isolated PBMCs, or as DNA extracted from either sample type. These data belong to a study of blood T cell repertoires in COVID-19 (dated by TCRdb to the early 2020s). For context, the study as a whole: Samples covering the acute and convalescent phases of COVID-19 were provided by collaborators in the United States, Italy and Spain. Nearly every sample came with metadata listing a de-identified subject ID, COVID-19 status, age in years and sex. The prospective study material was composed of cDNA or gDNA derived from T cells, B-cell-depleted T cells, or PBMCs. Where available, HLA class I and class II types were taken from metadata supplied by the sample provider and were not determined by assay-based typing. The repertoires were released in a freely available public database meant as a resource for research on the immune response to SARS-CoV-2. Deeply sampled blood TCRbeta repertoires from subjects exposed to, actively infected with, or recovered from COVID-19 were included in the dataset. The samples were drawn from two sources: the first 160 participants of the ongoing ImmuneRACE study, and fewer than 1,500 subjects contributed by 6 global collaborators.

Points the paper makes about the study in general: How much clinical and demographic metadata was included differed by source and by participant, and the metadata was provided uncurated.

TCRbeta CDR3 regions were amplified from genomic DNA using the immunoSEQ Assay, a bias-controlled multiplex PCR. For the original study's pipeline: Nucleated cell counts per sample were estimated from amplification of reference gene primers within the assay. Sequence reads were collapsed and filtered to measure the absolute abundance of every unique TCRbeta CDR3 rearrangement. For each sample, productive Simpson clonality was calculated by taking the square root of Simpson's diversity index across productive rearrangements. TCRdb re-hosts the immuneACCESS table, in-frame sequences only. Its copies lack some clones; in the studies checked, an unresolved V gene accounts for under half of them, and the cause for the rest is not known. V, J and clone size reflect that table, while D and trimming were determined from the DNA. The sample table shows 200,000 to 250,000 clones, and around nine tenths are seen once. About 1.7% of the sample is held by the ten biggest clonotypes.

The chain is made from TRBV19 and TRBJ2-2; 8 of the junction bases match TRBD2. The clonotype comes from an older woman who had recovered from COVID-19. Sequencing was done on a sample of peripheral blood. The DNA reads as follows: TGTGCCAGTGGGGGACTAGAAAATCCCGGGGAGCTGTTTTTT. Translated, this gives CASGGLENPGELFF.